A single sample is the source of the 10 T cell receptor beta chains below, sequenced in a study of CD8 T cells in Susac syndrome. Random hexamers were used to reverse transcribe an amount of about 0.45 to 1 ug RNA. Each CDR3 protein gets one entry after TCRdb re-called the immunoSEQ multiplex PCR reads with MiXCR. The sample lists about 120,000 distinct CDR3 sequences, roughly 94% seen once, with less than 0.3% in the top ten. The sample was CD8+ T cells from PBMCs. These receptors were obtained from a human donor with Susac syndrome.

In DNA form, the CDR3 reads TGTGCCAGCAGCGCACAACTAACAGGGGGCGAGGTCTACGGCTACACCTTC. Translated, it gives CASSAQLTGGEVYGYTF. The chain links TRBV7-9 to TRBJ1-2; 9 bases agree with TRBD1. Germline CDR1 reads SEHNR; CDR2 reads FQNEAQ (reference sequence). V was clipped by 5 bases and J by 8 bases; unmatched bases: 18. The CDR3 runs 17 residues.

V is TRBV15 and J is TRBJ2-7; D is unclear. Trimming removed 5 bases from V and 0 bases from J, with 14 bases in between. This CDR3 contains 15 residues. CDR1 is LNHNV, CDR2 YYDKDF, per germline (reference sequence). The CDR3 sequence: CATSAEVGFSYEQYF. For the CDR3, the DNA is TGTGCCACCAGCGCCGAGGTGGGATTCTCCTACGAGCAGTACTTC.

On this clonotype itself: A much larger clone differs from this one at a single base, so this may be a read error. The V gene is TRBV5-4, the J gene TRBJ2-7; 9 nucleotides line up with TRBD1. Losses at the gene ends were 4 bases for V and 6 bases for J; bases not matched to a gene: 2. CDR3 length: 12 residues. Germline CDR1 reads SGHNT; CDR2 reads YYREEE (reference sequence). CDR3 in amino acids: CASSGTGSEQYF. DNA of the CDR3: TGTGCCAGCAGCGGGACAGGGAGCGAGCAGTACTTC.

The J gene is TRBJ2-6, the V gene TRBV19, with D possibly TRBD1 on 5 matching bases. This CDR3 spans 14 amino acids. CDR1 and CDR2 (germline): LNHDA, SQIVND (reference sequence). Trimming removed 5 bases from V and 2 bases from J, with 7 bases in between. CDR3 sequence: CASSLGAGANVLTF. The CDR3 nucleotides are TGTGCCAGTAGTCTAGGGGCTGGGGCCAACGTCCTGACTTTC.

The gene calls are TRBV12-3 or TRBV12-4 and TRBJ2-3, with 15 bases aligning to TRBD2. The CDR3 covers 17 residues. V lost 6 bases, J lost 3 bases, and 7 bases stayed unmatched. The CDR3 loop reads CASRVGLAGGPTDTQYF. CDR3 nucleotides: TGTGCCAGCAGGGTAGGACTAGCGGGGGGGCCGACAGATACGCAGTATTTT.

The chain recombines TRBV12-5 with TRBJ1-3, with D hard to call. The CDR3 length is 14 residues. Trimming took 0 bases from V and 2 from J, leaving 5 bases between them. CDR1 and CDR2 from the germline V gene are LGHNT and FRNRAP. The CDR3: CASGLVLAGNTIYF. The DNA of the CDR3 is TGTGCTAGTGGTTTGGTACTAGCTGGAAACACCATATATTTT.

This sequence joins TRBV7-9 and TRBJ1-1; D is undetermined. V was cut by 4 bases and J by 8 bases, with 8 bases left in between. Per germline, CDR1 SEHNR and CDR2 FQNEAQ (reference sequence). CDR3 length equals 11 residues. This CDR3 is CASSYLGEAFF. The DNA of the CDR3 is TGTGCCAGCAGCTACCTCGGAGAAGCTTTCTTT.

The chain is built from TRBV4-3 and TRBJ1-2; D ambiguous. V dropped 1 base and J dropped 2 bases, with 5 bases sitting between them. This CDR3 spans 13 amino acids. Germline-derived CDR1 and CDR2 are LGHNA and YSLEER. CDR3 sequence: CASSQAGNYGYTF. The CDR3 DNA reads as TGCGCCAGCAGCCAAGCGGGAAACTATGGCTACACCTTC.

The chain carries TRBV7-9 and TRBJ1-2; D uncertain. Trimming cost V 1 base and J 7 bases, with 7 bases left between them. Germline CDR1 and CDR2: SEHNR and FQNEAQ (reference sequence). This CDR3 spans 12 amino acids. As DNA, the CDR3 is TGTGCCAGCAGCTTAGGTAGTTCTGGCTACACCTTC. The encoded protein is CASSLGSSGYTF.

Here the CDR3 reads CASNPTGSGNTIYF. The CDR3 nucleotides read TGTGCCAGCAATCCGACAGGCTCTGGAAACACCATATATTTT. This chain links TRBV12-3 or TRBV12-4 with TRBJ1-3; D is possibly TRBD1 (6 bases). V shed 7 bases and J shed 0 bases, with 10 bases lying between them. The CDR3 length is 14 residues.